The next 24 T cell receptor beta chains were all read from a single sample in a study of blood T cell repertoires in COVID-19. TCRdb's copy holds only in-frame clones and misses some; the assay was immunoSEQ multiplex PCR. The sample shows about 83,000 clones, roughly 86% of them seen only once. Sequencing used peripheral blood. The receptor source for this set is a man older than 75 with active or convalescent COVID-19.

The chain recombines TRBV7-2 with TRBJ2-3; maybe TRBD2 (5 bases). The germline V and J ends were trimmed by 6 bases and 4 bases, with 14 bases remaining between them. The CDR3 contains 14 residues. CDR1 and CDR2 (germline): SGHTA, FQGNSA. CDR3 residues: CASSSASGADTQYF. The DNA for the CDR3 is TGTGCCAGCAGTTCCGCGAGCGGAGCAGATACGCAGTATTTT.

The genes are TRBV18 and TRBJ2-3; 8 bases map to TRBD1. The trim removed 6 bases at V and 3 bases at J, leaving 5 bases unmatched. The V gene's germline CDR1 is KGHSH and CDR2 LQKENI. CDR3 length equals 14 residues. Written as DNA, the CDR3 is TGTGCCAGCTCGAACGGACAGGGAACAGATACGCAGTATTTT. It translates to CASSNGQGTDTQYF.

The J gene is TRBJ2-7, the V gene TRBV6-5; tentatively, D is TRBD2 (6 bases). V lost 7 bases, J lost 4 bases, and 14 bases lay in between. CDR1 and CDR2 (germline): MNHEY, SVGAGI. The CDR3 is 13 residues long. As DNA, the CDR3 is TGTGCCAGCAACCATGGGGGGAGGTACGAGCAGTACGTC. It is translated as CASNHGGRYEQYV.

This rearrangement joins TRBV2 to TRBJ1-1, with D possibly being TRBD1 (6 bases). Per the germline V gene, CDR1 is SNHLY and CDR2 is FYNNEI. CDR3 length equals 11 residues. Trimming cost V 6 bases and J 9 bases, with 11 bases left between them. In DNA, the CDR3 is TGTGCCAGCAGGTACCGGGACAAAGCTTTCTTT. The encoded protein is CASRYRDKAFF.

The chain uses TRBV5-1 and TRBJ1-1, with 7 bases fitting TRBD1. Germline V gene data show CDR1 as SGHRS and CDR2 as YFSETQ. The V segment lost 3 bases and the J segment 7 bases; nucleotides outside the gene matches: 3. This CDR3 region has 12 residues. For the CDR3, the DNA is TGCGCCAGCAGCTACAGACAGGGTGAAGCTTTCTTT. It codes for CASSYRQGEAFF. The variable domain in full, with the rest retrieved from reference TRBV5-1 and TRBJ1-1, is KAGVTQTPRYLIKTRGQQVTLSCSPISGHRSVSWYQQTPGQGLQFLFEYFSETQRNKGNFPGRFSGRQFSNSRSEMNVSTLELGDSALYLCASSYRQGEAFFGQGTRLTVV.

This clone was recorded once. The chain uses TRBV5-4 and TRBJ2-5; D is unclear. This CDR3 region has 13 residues. The germline CDR1 and CDR2 sequences are SGHNT and YYREEE (reference sequence). The V end lost 5 bases, the J end lost 3 bases, and 11 bases lay between the germline ends. CDR3 residues: CASSPRREETQYF. CDR3 nucleotide sequence: TGTGCCAGCAGTCCCCGTCGGGAAGAGACCCAGTACTTC.

The J gene is TRBJ1-2, the V gene TRBV7-9; 10 bases line up with TRBD1. The V and J ends lost 5 bases and 6 bases, in that order; junction bases with no gene match: 6. This CDR3 region has 14 residues. The germline V gene encodes CDR1 SEHNR and CDR2 FQNEAQ (reference sequence). Here the CDR3 reads CASSRDRGDDGYTF. The CDR3 nucleotides are TGTGCCAGCAGCCGGGACAGGGGAGATGATGGCTACACCTTC.

The J gene is TRBJ1-6, the V gene TRBV14; D remains unclear. Germline CDR1 SGHDN, CDR2 FVKESK. There are 13 residues in the CDR3. The germline V and J ends were trimmed by 1 base and 10 bases, with 8 bases remaining between them. DNA of the CDR3: TGTGCCAGCAGCCAAGCATCGGGGTCACCCCTCCACTTT. Residues: CASSQASGSPLHF.

The chain is built from TRBV28 and TRBJ1-6, with TRBD1 matching over 7 bases. The junction had 4 bases not matched to a gene; V was cut back by 4 bases and J by 10 bases. This CDR3 is 13 amino acids long. Germline loops: CDR1 MDHEN, CDR2 SYDVKM. CDR3 sequence (DNA): TGTGCCAGCAGTTACAGGGGTAAGTCACCCCTCCACTTT. The encoded protein is CASSYRGKSPLHF. The full variable domain, completed using reference TRBV28 and TRBJ1-6, is DVKVTQSSRYLVKRTGEKVFLECVQDMDHENMFWYRQDPGLGLRLIYFSYDVKMKEKGDIPEGYSVSREKKERFSLILESASTNQTSMYLCASSYRGKSPLHFGNGTRLTVT.

The gene calls are TRBV21-1 and TRBJ2-1; the table's D call, TRBD1, was not checked against the DNA. TRBV21-1 is described as a pseudogene. The CDR3 has 16 amino acids. As DNA, the CDR3 is TGTGCCAGCAAAAACGGGGCAGGGGGAATCTCGAATGAGCAGTTCTTC. It translates to CASKNGAGGISNEQFF.

CDR3 bases: TGTGCCAGCAGCTTAGCGCTAGGAGGCTCGAATCAGCCCCAGCATTTT. It is translated as CASSLALGGSNQPQHF. The V call is TRBV7-8, the J call TRBJ1-5, with D uncertain. There are 16 residues in the CDR3. Per germline, CDR1 SGHVS and CDR2 FQNEAQ. Trimming shortened V by 0 bases and J by 4 bases, and 13 bases separated the two germline ends. Together with reference TRBV7-8 and TRBJ1-5, the CDR3 gives the full variable domain: GAGVSQSPRYKVAKRGQDVALRCDPISGHVSLFWYQQALGQGPEFLTYFQNEAQLDKSGLPSDRFFAERPEGSVSTLKIQRTQQEDSAVYLCASSLALGGSNQPQHFGDGTRLSIL.

This chain joins TRBV5-1 and TRBJ2-7; TRBD2 matches at 9 bases. The CDR3 loop spans 17 amino acids. In germline, CDR1 is SGHRS, CDR2 YFSETQ. The ends lost 0 bases at V and 0 bases at J; junction bases unmatched: 7. The CDR3 bases are TGCGCCAGCAGCTTGGGATTTAGCGGGGGAATCTCCTACGAGCAGTACGTC. Amino acids: CASSLGFSGGISYEQYV.

The J gene is TRBJ2-1, the V gene TRBV6-5, with TRBD1 matching over 7 bases. CDR1 and CDR2 (germline): MNHEY, SVGAGI. The V segment lost 6 bases and the J segment 3 bases; nucleotides outside the gene matches: 8. This CDR3 is 15 amino acids long. The CDR3 DNA is TGTGCCAGCAGAAGGGACAGCGCTATCTACAATGAGCAGTTCTTC. Its translation is CASRRDSAIYNEQFF.

The V call is TRBV27, the J call TRBJ1-2, with TRBD1 as a possible D gene (5 bases). The ends were cut back, 7 bases at V and 8 bases at J, with 14 bases in the middle. The length of the CDR3 is 12 residues. Germline CDR1 MNHEY, CDR2 SMNVEV (reference sequence). The CDR3 protein is CASTWGGGGYTF. CDR3 DNA sequence: TGTGCCAGCACCTGGGGGGGAGGCGGCTACACCTTC.

The chain carries TRBV30 and TRBJ2-1, with 13 bases identical to TRBD2. Trimming took 3 bases from V and 6 from J; bases not matched to a gene: 8. This CDR3 has 16 amino acids. Germline values: CDR1 GTSNPN, CDR2 SVGIG (reference sequence). This CDR3 is CAWSDGLAGVGNEQFF. DNA for the CDR3: TGTGCCTGGAGCGATGGACTAGCGGGAGTTGGCAATGAGCAGTTCTTC.

The chain combines TRBV29-1 with TRBJ2-3; 7 bases align to TRBD2. CDR1 is SQVTM, CDR2 ANQGSEA, per germline. After removal of 7 bases from V and 2 bases from J, the junction contained 9 bases not matched to a gene. This CDR3 is built from 14 residues. Written as DNA, the CDR3 is TGCAGCGGAAGGCCCCTAGCGGTCACAGATACGCAGTATTTT. It codes for CSGRPLAVTDTQYF.

The V call is TRBV5-6, the J call TRBJ1-2, with 8 bases lining up with TRBD1. Per the germline V gene, CDR1 is SGHDT and CDR2 is YYEEEE. The CDR3 sequence is 15 residues long. Germline trimming cut 4 bases from V and 5 bases from J; bases unmatched to any gene: 10. The CDR3 protein is CASSRGQGGFYGYTF. In nucleotides, the CDR3 is TGTGCCAGCAGCCGCGGACAGGGAGGTTTTTATGGCTACACCTTC.

The CDR3 reads CASGLAYQGARNTEAFF. The CDR3 nucleotides are TGTGCTAGTGGTTTGGCCTACCAGGGGGCGAGGAACACTGAAGCTTTCTTT. The chain employs TRBV12-5 and TRBJ1-1, with TRBD1 matching 8 bases. The CDR3 runs 17 residues. Germline V gene sequence: CDR1 LGHNT, CDR2 FRNRAP. J lost 1 base, V lost 1 base, and 8 bases had no gene match. The full variable domain, completed using reference TRBV12-5 and TRBJ1-1, is DARVTQTPRHKVTEMGQEVTMRCQPILGHNTVFWYRQTMMQGLELLAYFRNRAPLDDSGMPKDRFSAEMPDATLATLKIQPSEPRDSAVYFCASGLAYQGARNTEAFFGQGTRLTVV.

The gene calls are TRBV5-5 and TRBJ2-3; 12 bases line up with TRBD1. J was trimmed by 5 bases and V by 0 bases; bases with no gene match: 4. This CDR3 has 16 amino acids. Germline lookup yields CDR1 SGHKS and CDR2 YYEKEE (reference sequence). The CDR3 is CASSLAWDRGRDTQYF. The CDR3 DNA reads as TGTGCCAGCAGCTTGGCCTGGGACAGGGGGCGAGATACGCAGTATTTT.

This chain joins TRBV9 and TRBJ1-1; D may be TRBD1 (6 bases). Per the germline V gene, CDR1 is SGDLS and CDR2 is YYNGEE. V was clipped by 4 bases and J by 6 bases, with 16 bases between them. The CDR3 is 14 residues long. The CDR3 nucleotides are TGTGCCAGCAGCCCTTCCAGGGGTAGGGCTGAAGCTTTCTTT. Amino acids: CASSPSRGRAEAFF.

Regarding this clone: The junction shows a germline mismatch at one end, possibly a read error. The rearrangement uses TRBV30 and TRBJ2-1; possible D gene TRBD1, 5 bases. The CDR3 consists of 12 residues. Germline V lookup: CDR1 GTSNPN, CDR2 SVGIG (reference sequence). The CDR3 spells CAWSVGGALSLF. The CDR3 nucleotides read TGTGCCTGGAGTGTAGGTGGGGCGCTGTCGCTCTTC.

This chain links TRBV6-1 with TRBJ1-3; D is unresolved. The CDR3 extends over 14 amino acids. The V gene lost 1 base and the J gene lost 3 bases, with 7 bases spanning the gap. CDR1 MNHNS and CDR2 SASEGT come from the germline V gene. The CDR3 nucleotides read TGTGCCAGCAGTGAAGTCGAGGTTGGAAACACCATATATTTT. This translates into CASSEVEVGNTIYF.

The V and J genes are TRBV19 and TRBJ1-2; D is unclear. Germline-derived CDR1 and CDR2 are LNHDA and SQIVND (reference sequence). Trimming pared 3 bases from V and 8 bases from J, leaving 10 bases between. The CDR3 extends over 12 amino acids. The CDR3 DNA is TGTGCCAGTAGTATCGGGAAACAAGGCTACACCTTC. Its protein product is CASSIGKQGYTF.

The rearrangement links TRBV4-1 to TRBJ2-3, with a tentative D call TRBD2 (5 bases). The V gene's germline CDR1 is MGHRA and CDR2 YSYEKL. V gave up 1 base and J gave up 5 bases, with 22 bases separating them. This CDR3 has 18 amino acids. The CDR3 DNA reads as TGCGCCAGCAGCCAAGGTTTCAGTACGCGTGGAAGCGGAGATACGCAGTATTTT. Residues: CASSQGFSTRGSGDTQYF.